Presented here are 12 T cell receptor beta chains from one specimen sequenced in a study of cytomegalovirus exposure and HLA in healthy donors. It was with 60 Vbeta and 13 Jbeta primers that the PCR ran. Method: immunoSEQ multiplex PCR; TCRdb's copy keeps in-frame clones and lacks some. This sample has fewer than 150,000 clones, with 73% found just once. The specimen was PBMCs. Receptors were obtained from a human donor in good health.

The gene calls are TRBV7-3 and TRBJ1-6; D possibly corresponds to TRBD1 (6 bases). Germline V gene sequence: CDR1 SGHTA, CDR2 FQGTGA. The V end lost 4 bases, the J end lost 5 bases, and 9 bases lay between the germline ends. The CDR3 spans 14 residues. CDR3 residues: CASSSGQNNSPLHF. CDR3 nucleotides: TGTGCCAGCAGCTCCGGACAGAATAATTCACCCCTCCACTTT.

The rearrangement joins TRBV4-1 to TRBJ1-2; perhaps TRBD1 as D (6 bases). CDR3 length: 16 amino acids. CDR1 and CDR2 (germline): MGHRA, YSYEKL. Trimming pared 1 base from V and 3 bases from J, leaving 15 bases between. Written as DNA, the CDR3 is TGCGCCAGCAGCCAAGCGCCCGGGGGGCTTGACTATGGCTACACCTTC. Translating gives CASSQAPGGLDYGYTF.

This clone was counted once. DNA of the CDR3: TGTGCCAGCAGCTCCCAGCGGGAGTTCTACGAGCAGTACTTC. Amino acids: CASSSQREFYEQYF. The gene calls are TRBV7-9 and TRBJ2-7; TRBD2 matches 8 bases. J lost 3 bases, V lost 4 bases, and 5 bases had no gene match. Per the germline V gene, CDR1 is SEHNR and CDR2 is FQNEAQ (reference sequence). The CDR3 covers 14 residues.

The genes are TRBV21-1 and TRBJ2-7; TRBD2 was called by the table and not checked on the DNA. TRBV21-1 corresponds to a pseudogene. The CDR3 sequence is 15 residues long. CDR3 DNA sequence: TGTGCCAGCAGCAAAGTTAAGGAGGGCACCTACGAGCAGTACTTC. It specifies CASSKVKEGTYEQYF.

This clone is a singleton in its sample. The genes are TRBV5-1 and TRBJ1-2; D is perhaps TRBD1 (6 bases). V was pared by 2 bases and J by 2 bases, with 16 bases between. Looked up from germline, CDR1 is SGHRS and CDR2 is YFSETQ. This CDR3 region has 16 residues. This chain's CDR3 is CASSFDYGQRNYGYTF. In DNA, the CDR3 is TGCGCCAGCAGCTTCGATTATGGACAGAGAAACTATGGCTACACCTTC.

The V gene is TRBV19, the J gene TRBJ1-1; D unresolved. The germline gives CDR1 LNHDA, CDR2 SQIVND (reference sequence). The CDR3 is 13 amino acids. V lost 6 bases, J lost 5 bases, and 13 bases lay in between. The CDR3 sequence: CASSARRDTEAFF. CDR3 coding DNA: TGTGCCAGTAGCGCCCGGAGGGATACTGAAGCTTTCTTT.

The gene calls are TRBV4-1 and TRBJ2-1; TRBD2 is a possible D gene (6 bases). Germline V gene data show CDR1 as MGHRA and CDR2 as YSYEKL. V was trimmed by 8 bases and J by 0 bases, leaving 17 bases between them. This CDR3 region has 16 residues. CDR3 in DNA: TGCGCCAGCTCCCTCGGAGGGGCCATCTCCTACAATGAGCAGTTCTTC. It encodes CASSLGGAISYNEQFF.

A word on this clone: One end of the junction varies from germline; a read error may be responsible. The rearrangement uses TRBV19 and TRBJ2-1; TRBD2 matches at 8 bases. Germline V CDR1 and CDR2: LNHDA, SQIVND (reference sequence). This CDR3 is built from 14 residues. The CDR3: CASSIVRGDNEQFF. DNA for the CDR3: TGTGCTAGTAGTATAGTGCGGGGGGATAATGAGCAGTTCTTC.

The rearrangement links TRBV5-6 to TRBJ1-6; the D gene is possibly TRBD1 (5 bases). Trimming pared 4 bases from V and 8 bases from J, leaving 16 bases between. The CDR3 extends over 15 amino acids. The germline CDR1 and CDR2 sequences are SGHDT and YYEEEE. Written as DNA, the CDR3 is TGTGCCAGCAGCCTGGGGGACTGGGGCGATTCACCCCTCCACTTT. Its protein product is CASSLGDWGDSPLHF.

CDR3 coding DNA: TGTGCCAGCAGCTTGGGGTCGCAGGCGAACACTGAAGCTTTCTTT. This codes for CASSLGSQANTEAFF. The chain links TRBV5-6 to TRBJ1-1; no firm D call. Germline V gives CDR1 SGHDT, CDR2 YYEEEE. Trimming pared 0 bases from V and 1 base from J, leaving 10 bases between. This CDR3 has 15 amino acids. The full variable domain, rest sourced from reference TRBV5-6 and TRBJ1-1, is DAGVTQSPTHLIKTRGQQVTLRCSPKSGHDTVSWYQQALGQGPQFIFQYYEEEERQRGNFPDRFSGHQFPNYSSELNVNALLLGDSALYLCASSLGSQANTEAFFGQGTRLTVV.

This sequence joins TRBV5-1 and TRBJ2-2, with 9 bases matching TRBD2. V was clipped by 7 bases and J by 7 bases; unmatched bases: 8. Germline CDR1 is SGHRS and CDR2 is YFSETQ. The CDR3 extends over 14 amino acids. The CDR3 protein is CASGSSGTVGELFF. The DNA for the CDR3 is TGCGCCAGCGGGTCTAGCGGGACGGTCGGGGAGCTGTTTTTT.

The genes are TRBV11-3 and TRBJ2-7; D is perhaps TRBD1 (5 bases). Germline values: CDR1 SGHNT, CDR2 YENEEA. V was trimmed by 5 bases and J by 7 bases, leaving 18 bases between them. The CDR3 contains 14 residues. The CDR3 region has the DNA TGTGCCAGCAGCCCCCAGAGGTCTCAGGGAGAGCAGTACTTC. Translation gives CASSPQRSQGEQYF.